These T cell receptor beta chains were read from a single sample in a study of radiation and T cells in renal cell carcinoma. The data were produced by immunoSEQ multiplex PCR, yet TCRdb's version contains in-frame clones alone and is incomplete. The data show 140,000 or so clones, approximately 86% seen once. The source was blood, collected from a patient whose treatment included radiotherapy and nephrectomy. The source is a woman in her forties or fifties with renal cell carcinoma. Both conserved end residues are part of each CDR3. D genes are given only for firm matches. Clone size, where shown, is once, few, many, or a class for clones that have expanded.

TRBJ2-1,.,TRBV10-3,TRBD2,CAIASGIYNEQFF,TGTGCCATAGCTAGCGGGATCTACAATGAGCAGTTCTTC
TRBJ1-5,.,TRBV7-2,.,CASSWWTDSNQPQHF,TGTGCCAGCAGCTGGTGGACAGATAGCAATCAGCCCCAGCATTTT
TRBJ1-2,.,TRBV10-3,.,CAISESGTIYGYTF,TGTGCCATCAGTGAGTCTGGGACCATCTATGGCTACACCTTC
TRBJ1-2,few,TRBV10-3,.,CAISEASQLAGGYTF,TGTGCCATCAGTGAGGCGTCACAACTTGCGGGGGGCTACACCTTC
TRBJ2-2,.,TRBV11-2,.,CASSITTGTGELFF,TGTGCCAGCAGCATAACGACTGGCACCGGGGAGCTGTTTTTT
TRBJ2-5,.,TRBV19,.,CASSINWGGQETQYF,TGTGCCAGTAGTATCAATTGGGGCGGCCAAGAGACCCAGTACTTC
TRBJ1-1,.,TRBV19,.,CASSIVGFNTEAFF,TGTGCCAGTAGTATTGTAGGGTTTAACACTGAAGCTTTCTTT
TRBJ2-2,.,TRBV2,.,CASKGQGGYTGELFF,TGTGCCAGCAAAGGGCAGGGTGGGTACACCGGGGAGCTGTTTTTT
TRBJ2-3,.,TRBV25-1,TRBD2,CASSEEWGLAGGTDTQYF,TGTGCCAGCAGTGAGGAGTGGGGACTAGCGGGAGGAACAGATACGCAGTATTTT
TRBJ1-6,.,TRBV5-5,.,CASSLMGNSYNSPLHF,TGTGCCAGCAGCTTAATGGGAAACTCCTATAATTCACCCCTCCACTTT
TRBJ1-1,.,TRBV2,.,CASSADTAEAFF,TGTGCCAGCAGCGCAGACACCGCAGAAGCTTTCTTT
TRBJ1-1,.,TRBV28,TRBD1,CASRETGENTEAFF,TGTGCCAGCAGGGAGACAGGGGAGAACACTGAAGCTTTCTTT
TRBJ2-2,.,TRBV19,.,CASSIQWGAGTGELFF,TGTGCCAGTAGTATTCAATGGGGGGCTGGCACCGGGGAGCTGTTTTTT